This T cell receptor (beta chain) was sequenced for a study of T cell repertoires in cytomegalovirus infection. Study findings and constraints: The ex vivo response was dominated by HLA-C-restricted CMV-specific TCR beta clonotypes. Pooled public TCR beta family frequency picked out CMV carriers with the relevant HLA.

This clonotype showed up many times. Its antigen is as yet unknown. Germline CDR1 is SGHTA and CDR2 is FQGNSA. The CDR3 has 15 residues. Trimming removed 2 bases from V and 5 bases from J, with 13 bases in between. MiXCR, run by TCRdb on the reads, gives a single entry per CDR3 protein. The sample records about 240,000 distinct CDR3 sequences, approximately 7% being singletons. Sequenced input: PBMCs. The chain combines TRBV7-2 with TRBJ1-5; D is ambiguous. The source of this sequence is a human donor in good health (CMV status not recorded). Some clones in this sample may be carry-over from other donors' samples. The CDR3 nucleotides read TGTGCCAGCAGCTTAATGGGTGGTCTGGATCAGCCCCAGCATTTT. Translating it yields CASSLMGGLDQPQHF.